This T cell receptor beta chain emerged from a study of cytomegalovirus exposure and HLA in healthy donors. Findings of the study overall: The presence/absence work took it that sequencing depth was about the same across donors.

The PCR had 60 Vbeta and 13 Jbeta primers. This table comes from immunoSEQ multiplex PCR, and its TCRdb copy is limited to in-frame clones, with some not included. In the table there are roughly 160,000 clones, more than 70% of which are singletons. This CDR3 contains 16 residues. Notes on this clone: Its target is not known.

V and J are TRBV12-2 and TRBJ2-3; the table gives TRBD1 as D, unverified against the DNA. TRBV12-2 represents a pseudogene. This receptor was identified in a boy aged 2 to 10 in good health and CMV-seronegative. Sequenced: PBMCs. CDR3 sequence reads: CASRLQGRHRTDTQYF. The CDR3 bases are TGTGCAAGTCGCCTACAGGGAAGGCACCGCACAGATACGCAGTATTTT.